The subject of this entry is one TCR beta chain. Its cognate antigen has yet to be identified. The input lacks base qualities; no much larger clone sits a single base away. These data come from a study of memory B cells and T cells in multiple sclerosis (dated by TCRdb to the late 2010s). Turning to the overall study: TCR beta repertoires of autoproliferating peripheral T cells were compared with the TCR beta repertoires of brain lesion-infiltrating T cells in multiple sclerosis patients. A couple of multiple sclerosis patients, for whom either brain lesions at autopsy or brain-infiltrating cells from biopsy were available, were included in TCR sequencing. Paper-wide results and their limitations: Clone-set sizes differed between compartments, which influenced counts of shared clonotypes and required normalization.

PBMCs were isolated by Ficoll density gradient centrifugation and were cryopreserved before use. The CDR3 measures 14 amino acids from cysteine to phenylalanine. Left in the record is the CDR3 DNA by itself, 42 bases read in frame from the first base. V drops 6 bases and J drops 0 bases, leaving 6 bases in between. The germline V gene gives CDR1 as LGHNA and CDR2 as YNFKEQ. The immunoSEQ Platform was used to amplify TCRbeta CDR3 regions from extracted genomic DNA. The immunoSEQ assay combined multiplex PCR with high-throughput sequencing and a vendor bioinformatics pipeline. As for the authors' bioinformatics: After discarding non-productive sequences and any CDR3s under 4 amino acids in length, clonotype frequencies were recalculated for each sample. Shared clonotypes were identified in immunoSEQ Analyzer 2.0 as identical CDR3 amino acid, V gene and J gene sequences. Repertoire overlap was normalized by dividing shared clonotype counts by the product of both clone-set sizes, scaled by 1000 into arbitrary units. The immuneACCESS repertoire file appears here via TCRdb, limited to in-frame rearrangements. These files lack a portion of the clones; in checked studies, under half of the deficit traces to unresolved V genes, and the cause of the others is not known. V and J calls plus clone size are reproduced from that table; the DNA served to infer D and trimming. This sample lists fewer than 9,500 clones; about 60% were detected once. Approximately 30% of the sample comes from the top ten.

The receptor was isolated from a human donor with multiple sclerosis. The sequencing input was memory (CD45RO+) CD8+ T cells from blood. In the paper's terms, the cell subset or site label means: CD45RO+ memory T cells sorted from peripheral blood. Recombination connected TRBV4-2 to TRBJ2-6, with the D segment identity uncertain. Here the CDR3 is given as CASSERSGANVLTF. The nucleotide sequence is TGTGCCAGCAGTGAGCGCTCTGGGGCCAACGTCCTGACTTTC.